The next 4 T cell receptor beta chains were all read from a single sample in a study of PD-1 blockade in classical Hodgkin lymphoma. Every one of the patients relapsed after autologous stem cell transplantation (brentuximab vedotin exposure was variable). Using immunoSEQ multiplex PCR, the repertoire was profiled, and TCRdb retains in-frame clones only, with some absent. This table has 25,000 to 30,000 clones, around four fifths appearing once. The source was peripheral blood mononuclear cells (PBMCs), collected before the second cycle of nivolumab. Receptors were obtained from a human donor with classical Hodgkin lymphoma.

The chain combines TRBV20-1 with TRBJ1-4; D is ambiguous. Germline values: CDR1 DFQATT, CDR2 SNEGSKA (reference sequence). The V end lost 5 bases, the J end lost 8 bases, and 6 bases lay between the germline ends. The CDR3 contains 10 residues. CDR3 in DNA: TGCAGTGCTCTTGGGGAAAAACTGTTTTTT. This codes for CSALGEKLFF.

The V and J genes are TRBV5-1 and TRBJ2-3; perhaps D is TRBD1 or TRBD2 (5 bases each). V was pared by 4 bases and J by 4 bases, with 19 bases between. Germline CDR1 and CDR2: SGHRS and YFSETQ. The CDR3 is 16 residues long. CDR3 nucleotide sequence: TGCGCCAGCAGCCCACCGGGTGGGGGTATCGCAGATACGCAGTATTTT. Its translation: CASSPPGGGIADTQYF.

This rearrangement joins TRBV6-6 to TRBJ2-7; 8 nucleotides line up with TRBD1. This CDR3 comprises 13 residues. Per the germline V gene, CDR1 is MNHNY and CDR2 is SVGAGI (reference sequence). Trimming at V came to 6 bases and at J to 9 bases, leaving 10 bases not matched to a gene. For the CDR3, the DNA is TGTGCCAGCAGGGGCCAGGGGGCCGGTGGGCAGTACTTC. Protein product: CASRGQGAGGQYF.

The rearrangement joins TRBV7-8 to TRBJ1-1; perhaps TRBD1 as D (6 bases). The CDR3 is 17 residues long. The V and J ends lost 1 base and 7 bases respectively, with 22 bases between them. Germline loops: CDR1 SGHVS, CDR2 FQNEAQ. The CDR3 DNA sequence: TGTGCCAGCAGCTTAGAAGGCCTTCTCTCAGGGGTAGATGAAGCTTTCTTT. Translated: CASSLEGLLSGVDEAFF. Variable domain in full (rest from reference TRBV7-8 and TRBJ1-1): GAGVSQSPRYKVAKRGQDVALRCDPISGHVSLFWYQQALGQGPEFLTYFQNEAQLDKSGLPSDRFFAERPEGSVSTLKIQRTQQEDSAVYLCASSLEGLLSGVDEAFFGQGTRLTVV.